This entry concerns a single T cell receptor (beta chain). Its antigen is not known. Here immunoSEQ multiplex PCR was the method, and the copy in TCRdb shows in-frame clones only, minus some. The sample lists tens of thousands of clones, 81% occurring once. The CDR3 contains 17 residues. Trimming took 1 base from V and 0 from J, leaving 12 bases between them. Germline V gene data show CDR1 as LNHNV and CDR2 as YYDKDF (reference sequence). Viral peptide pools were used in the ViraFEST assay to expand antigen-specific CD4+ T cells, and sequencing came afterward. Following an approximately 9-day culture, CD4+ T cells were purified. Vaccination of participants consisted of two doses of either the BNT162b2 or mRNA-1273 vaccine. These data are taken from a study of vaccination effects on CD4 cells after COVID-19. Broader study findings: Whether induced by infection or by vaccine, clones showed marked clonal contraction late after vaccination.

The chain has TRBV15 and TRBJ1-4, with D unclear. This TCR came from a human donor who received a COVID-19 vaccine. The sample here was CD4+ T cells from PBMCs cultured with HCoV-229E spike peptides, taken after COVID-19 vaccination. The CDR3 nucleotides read TGTGCCACCAGCAGAGTGAGCGGCTTCACAACTAATGAAAAACTGTTTTTT. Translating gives CATSRVSGFTTNEKLFF.